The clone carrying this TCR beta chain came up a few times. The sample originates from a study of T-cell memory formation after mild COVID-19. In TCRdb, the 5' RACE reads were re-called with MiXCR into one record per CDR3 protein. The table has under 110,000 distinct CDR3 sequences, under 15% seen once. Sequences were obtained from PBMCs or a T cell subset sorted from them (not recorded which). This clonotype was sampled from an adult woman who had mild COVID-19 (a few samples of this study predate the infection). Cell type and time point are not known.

The DNA for the CDR3 is TGTGCCAGCAGCTCGCGGGCAGGGGGCTACAATGAGCAGTTCTTC. It codes for CASSSRAGGYNEQFF. V gene TRBV7-9 combines with J gene TRBJ2-1, with TRBD1 matching 7 bases. From germline, CDR1 is SEHNR and CDR2 FQNEAQ (reference sequence). This CDR3 spans 15 amino acids. With V trimmed by 4 bases and J by 3 bases, 6 bases remained unmatched.